Below are 8 T cell receptor beta chains sequenced from a single sample in a study of Ad26.COV2.S vaccination and SARS-CoV-2 variants (dated by TCRdb to the early 2020s). Library creation used the immunoSEQ multiplex PCR assay. Here the immuneACCESS table is served through TCRdb, limited to in-frame sequences with V and J called. Missing clones are a known gap in these copies; in checked studies unresolved V genes cover under half, and the rest lacks a known reason. The sample table lists roughly 380,000 clones, 90% to 95% of them with a count of one. The ten top clones hold about 3.9% of the sample. Read against the paper, the sample's time point label means: individuals recovered from natural SARS-CoV-2 infection. The sample here was peripheral blood, taken after recovery from COVID-19. These receptors were collected from a human donor who had recovered from COVID-19.

The chain has TRBV29-1 and TRBJ2-7; the D is unclear. Germline values: CDR1 SQVTM, CDR2 ANQGSEA. Deletions cut 4 bases from V and 4 bases from J, with 8 bases between. This CDR3 has 11 residues. As DNA, the CDR3 is TGCAGCGTTGGAGTCAGGTACGAGCAGTACTTC. It translates to CSVGVRYEQYF.

The CDR3 DNA sequence: TGTGCCAGCAGCTCCATCGGGGCCGTAGGCTACGAGCAGTACTTC. Translated: CASSSIGAVGYEQYF. V gene TRBV5-6 combines with J gene TRBJ2-7, with D possibly called TRBD1 or TRBD2 (5 bases each). With 3 bases removed from V and 3 bases from J, the gap between germline ends came to 16 bases. The germline V gene encodes CDR1 SGHDT and CDR2 YYEEEE. The CDR3 length is 15 residues.

In the case of this clone: A much larger clone sits a single nucleotide away, making a read error possible. Different DNA sequences within this sample yield the same CDR3. The rearrangement joins TRBV6-5 to TRBJ1-1; no clear D gene. Germline-derived CDR1 and CDR2 are MNHEY and SVGAGI. This CDR3 comprises 14 residues. V shed 0 bases and J shed 2 bases, with 7 bases lying between them. The CDR3 coding sequence is TGTGCCAGCAGTTACTCGAGAGGTAACACTGAAGCTTTCTTT. Its translation: CASSYSRGNTEAFF.

The chain employs TRBV10-3 and TRBJ2-5; no definite D call. The germline gives CDR1 ENHRY, CDR2 SYGVKD. V gave up 6 bases and J gave up 2 bases, with 4 bases separating them. The CDR3 loop spans 11 amino acids. The CDR3 DNA is TGTGCCATCAGAGATCAAGAGACCCAGTACTTC. Translated, it gives CAIRDQETQYF.

This clone was recorded once. V gene TRBV5-1 combines with J gene TRBJ1-2, with TRBD1 matching over 10 bases. This CDR3 comprises 16 residues. The germline V gene encodes CDR1 SGHRS and CDR2 YFSETQ. The J segment lost 7 bases and the V segment lost 4 bases, leaving 13 bases of the junction unmatched. The chain's CDR3 is CASSALATGGDTGYTF. CDR3 DNA sequence: TGCGCCAGCAGCGCCCTGGCGACAGGGGGCGATACTGGCTACACCTTC.

To note about this clone: A read error may account for a junction end that differs from germline. The V gene is TRBV3-1 (or the pseudogene TRBV3-2), the J gene TRBJ2-1, with 9 bases aligning to TRBD2. CDR1 is LGHDT, CDR2 YNNKEL, per germline (reference sequence). The CDR3 runs to 14 residues. DNA of the CDR3: TGTGCCAGCACCCAATCAGAGCGGGGGGCCGTCCAGTTCTTC. Translation gives CASTQSERGAVQFF.

The V call is TRBV7-9, the J call TRBJ1-1; TRBD1 might be the D (6 bases). Germline V gives CDR1 SEHNR, CDR2 FQNEAQ (reference sequence). CDR3 size: 18 residues. V was pared by 0 bases and J by 4 bases, with 21 bases between. The CDR3 nucleotides are TGTGCCAGCAGCTTAGCGTCAGTGGCAGGGGTTCTGGGCACTGAAGCTTTCTTT. Protein sequence: CASSLASVAGVLGTEAFF.

The J gene is TRBJ1-2, the V gene TRBV24-1; no clear D gene. V lost 3 bases and J lost 4, with 8 bases in between. CDR1 and CDR2 from the germline V gene are KGHDR and SFDVKD. The CDR3 consists of 13 residues. CDR3 bases: TGTGCCACCAGTGATCTTAATTTCTATGGCTACACCTTC. Amino acid sequence: CATSDLNFYGYTF.